The rows below give T cell receptor beta chains drawn from one sample of a study of cytomegalovirus exposure and HLA in healthy donors. Sequencing used immunoSEQ multiplex PCR; TCRdb keeps in-frame clones, though not all of them. Of 150,000 to 200,000 clones listed, roughly 79% are singletons. The source material was PBMCs. The receptor source for this set is a woman aged 18-35 years in good health and CMV-seropositive. CDR3s include the opening cysteine and the closing phenylalanine or tryptophan. The D gene is left open where the match is weak. Some rows mark clone size as missing; the rest say once, few, many or name a class of expanded clone.

size: NA; D: NA; V: TRBV5-6; J: TRBJ1-5; DNA: TGTGCCAGCAGCTTGGAGGGGGGAGGGGAGCCCCAGCATTTT; CDR3: CASSLEGGGEPQHF
size: NA; D: TRBD2; V: TRBV5-1; J: TRBJ2-3; DNA: TGCGCCAGCAGACGGGAGGGTCCAGGCCAAGTGGCAGATACGCAGTATTTT; CDR3: CASRREGPGQVADTQYF
size: NA; D: TRBD1; V: TRBV11-2; J: TRBJ1-1; DNA: TGTGCCAGCAGCTTAGGGACAGGGTTGAACACCGAAGCTTTCTTT; CDR3: CASSLGTGLNTEAFF
size: NA; D: NA; V: TRBV5-6; J: TRBJ2-7; DNA: TGTGCCAGCAGCTTGAGTCCCGACAGGATCTACGAGCAGTACTTC; CDR3: CASSLSPDRIYEQYF
size: few; D: NA; V: TRBV7-9; J: TRBJ2-7; DNA: TGTGCCAGCAGCCTCAGCGAGGGGGTTAGCGAGCAGTACTTC; CDR3: CASSLSEGVSEQYF
size: NA; D: TRBD2; V: TRBV5-1; J: TRBJ2-1; DNA: TGCGCCAGCAGCTCAACTAGCGGGGACCTTGAGCAGTTCTTC; CDR3: CASSSTSGDLEQFF
size: NA; D: NA; V: TRBV7-2; J: TRBJ1-2; DNA: TGTGCCAGCAGCTTAGCGATACAGGGCAGTGGCTACACCTTC; CDR3: CASSLAIQGSGYTF
size: NA; D: NA; V: TRBV29-1; J: TRBJ2-2; DNA: TGCAGCGTTGCCTTGAGCGGGGAGCTGTTTTTT; CDR3: CSVALSGELFF
size: NA; D: TRBD1; V: TRBV27; J: TRBJ1-1; DNA: TGTGCCAGCAGTTTAAGGGGGCAGGGGACTGAAGCTTTCTTT; CDR3: CASSLRGQGTEAFF
size: NA; D: TRBD1; V: TRBV27; J: TRBJ2-7; DNA: TGTGCCAGCAGTTTAGCCGGGACAGTCTCCTACGGGCAGTACTTC; CDR3: CASSLAGTVSYGQYF
size: NA; D: TRBD1; V: TRBV18; J: TRBJ1-6; DNA: TGTGCCAGCTCACCACGGGACAGGGATTCACCCCTCCACTTT; CDR3: CASSPRDRDSPLHF
size: NA; D: TRBD2; V: TRBV28; J: TRBJ2-7; DNA: TGTGCCAGCAGTTTAGAGACTGGGACTAGCGAAGTCTACGAGCAGTACTTC; CDR3: CASSLETGTSEVYEQYF
size: NA; D: TRBD1; V: TRBV10-3; J: TRBJ1-2; DNA: TGTGCCACCGATAAAGGGACAGATTATGGCTACACCTTC; CDR3: CATDKGTDYGYTF
size: NA; D: TRBD1; V: TRBV27; J: TRBJ1-5; DNA: TGTGCCAGCAGAATTTCAGAGGACAGGGGACAGCCCCAGCATTTT; CDR3: CASRISEDRGQPQHF
size: NA; D: NA; V: TRBV9; J: TRBJ2-3; DNA: TGTGCCAGCAGCCCCCAAGTGTCGCAGGATACGCAGTATTTT; CDR3: CASSPQVSQDTQYF
size: few; D: TRBD1; V: TRBV27; J: TRBJ2-7; DNA: TGTGCCAGCAGTCCATCCCCCGGACAGGGGGACTTCCACGAGCAGTACTTC; CDR3: CASSPSPGQGDFHEQYF
size: NA; D: TRBD1; V: TRBV15; J: TRBJ1-6; DNA: TGTGCCACCAGCAGGTCCGGGACAGGGGATTCACCCCTCCACTTT; CDR3: CATSRSGTGDSPLHF
size: NA; D: NA; V: TRBV30; J: TRBJ1-1; DNA: TGTGCCTGGAGACAGGGCGGGGGCACTGAAGCTTTCTTT; CDR3: CAWRQGGGTEAFF
size: NA; D: TRBD1; V: TRBV28; J: TRBJ1-6; DNA: TGTGCCAGCAGTCGACAGGGGGCGAGGTCACCCCTCCACTTT; CDR3: CASSRQGARSPLHF
size: few; D: NA; V: TRBV10-1; J: TRBJ2-3; DNA: TGCGCCAGCAGCGTCGCCGGGGAAGGAAGGGGGGATACGCAGTATTTT; CDR3: CASSVAGEGRGDTQYF
size: NA; D: TRBD1; V: TRBV5-1; J: TRBJ1-1; DNA: TGCGCCAGCAGCTTAAAAGGACAGGGGACCATCACTGAAGCTTTCTTT; CDR3: CASSLKGQGTITEAFF
size: NA; D: TRBD1; V: TRBV10-3; J: TRBJ1-1; DNA: TGTGCCATCATGGGTCTCAGGGGGCCCGCGGAAGCTTTCTTT; CDR3: CAIMGLRGPAEAFF
size: NA; D: TRBD1; V: TRBV7-6; J: TRBJ1-2; DNA: TGTGCCAGCAGCTTTGCAGGGGGCGGGAATGGCTACACCTTC; CDR3: CASSFAGGGNGYTF
size: NA; D: NA; V: TRBV11-2; J: TRBJ1-1; DNA: TGTGCCAGCAGCTTAGAGTTGGCGGGAGGGTTTGCTTTCTTT; CDR3: CASSLELAGGFAFF
size: NA; D: NA; V: TRBV29-1; J: TRBJ1-2; DNA: TGCAGCGTTGTGGAGCCCCGATCGGGCTACACCTTC; CDR3: CSVVEPRSGYTF
size: NA; D: NA; V: TRBV10-3; J: TRBJ1-5; DNA: TGTGCCATCAGCCACGGGCAGGGGAATCAGCCCCAGCATTTT; CDR3: CAISHGQGNQPQHF
size: NA; D: TRBD2; V: TRBV10-1; J: TRBJ2-1; DNA: TGCGCCAGCAGTGAGTCGATTGGGGGAGCGGGGACTGAGCAGTTCTTC; CDR3: CASSESIGGAGTEQFF
size: NA; D: NA; V: TRBV28; J: TRBJ2-5; DNA: TGTGCCAGCAGGCCAGGTGGGGCCATCCAAGAGACCCAGTACTTC; CDR3: CASRPGGAIQETQYF
size: NA; D: NA; V: TRBV4-2; J: TRBJ1-2; DNA: TGTGCCAGCAGCCAAACAGGGATCGGCTATGGCTACACCTTC; CDR3: CASSQTGIGYGYTF
size: NA; D: NA; V: TRBV2; J: TRBJ1-5; DNA: TGTGCCAGCAGTAGCGACAGTAATCAGCCCCAGCATTTT; CDR3: CASSSDSNQPQHF
size: NA; D: NA; V: TRBV7-6; J: TRBJ1-2; DNA: TGTGCCAGCAGCCCCCTTTCAAGAAAGCAAGCTAACTATGGCTACACCTTC; CDR3: CASSPLSRKQANYGYTF
size: NA; D: NA; V: TRBV27; J: TRBJ1-5; DNA: TGTGCCAGCAGTTTCTCTCGGTCAAGCAATCAGCCCCAGCATTTT; CDR3: CASSFSRSSNQPQHF
size: NA; D: TRBD1; V: TRBV6-6; J: TRBJ1-1; DNA: TGTGCCAGCATACTAAGTGTAGAGGGGGCGGCTTTCTTT; CDR3: CASILSVEGAAFF
size: NA; D: TRBD1; V: TRBV5-1; J: TRBJ2-3; DNA: TGCGCCAGCAGCTCGGACAGGGCGGCAGATACGCAGTATTTT; CDR3: CASSSDRAADTQYF
size: NA; D: NA; V: TRBV6-5; J: TRBJ1-4; DNA: TGTGCCAGCAGTTACAAGGAGGGGAGTGAAAAACTGTTTTTT; CDR3: CASSYKEGSEKLFF
size: NA; D: NA; V: TRBV14; J: TRBJ2-7; DNA: TGTGCCAGCAGCCTCGGACAGATATACGAGCAGTACTTC; CDR3: CASSLGQIYEQYF
size: NA; D: NA; V: TRBV7-2; J: TRBJ2-7; DNA: TGTGCCAGCAGCCCTCTCGAACAGGCTCTTTACGAGCAGTACTTC; CDR3: CASSPLEQALYEQYF
size: few; D: TRBD1; V: TRBV4-3; J: TRBJ1-1; DNA: TGCGCCAGCAGCTTGGGGACAGAGGGTGAAGCTTTCTTT; CDR3: CASSLGTEGEAFF
size: few; D: NA; V: TRBV7-9; J: TRBJ1-1; DNA: TGTGCCAGCAGCCCACAGTTGGCTGAAGCTTTCTTT; CDR3: CASSPQLAEAFF
size: NA; D: NA; V: TRBV6-1; J: TRBJ2-3; DNA: TGTGCCAGCAGTGCCGGGAGCCGCACAGATACGCAGTATTTT; CDR3: CASSAGSRTDTQYF
size: NA; D: NA; V: TRBV14; J: TRBJ1-1; DNA: TGTGCCAGCAGCCAGCGGTTCCCAATGAACACTGAAGCTTTCTTT; CDR3: CASSQRFPMNTEAFF
size: NA; D: TRBD2; V: TRBV7-3; J: TRBJ2-3; DNA: TGTGCCAGCAGCTTAGGATATCTGCGGGGGACCACAGATACGCAGTATTTT; CDR3: CASSLGYLRGTTDTQYF
size: NA; D: TRBD2; V: TRBV2; J: TRBJ2-3; DNA: TGTGCCAGCAGTGAAGCGGTAGCGGGTGCGGATACGCAGTATTTT; CDR3: CASSEAVAGADTQYF
size: NA; D: NA; V: TRBV27; J: TRBJ1-5; DNA: TGTGCCAGCAGTCGACAGGGCAATCAGCCCCAGCATTTT; CDR3: CASSRQGNQPQHF
size: few; D: TRBD2; V: TRBV29-1; J: TRBJ2-1; DNA: TGCAGCGTCCTCCCTAGCGGGGGCTCCTACAATGAGCAGTTCTTC; CDR3: CSVLPSGGSYNEQFF
size: NA; D: NA; V: TRBV12-5; J: TRBJ2-7; DNA: TGTGCTAGTGGTTTGGCGCCTGGGAGGCAGCAGTACTTC; CDR3: CASGLAPGRQQYF